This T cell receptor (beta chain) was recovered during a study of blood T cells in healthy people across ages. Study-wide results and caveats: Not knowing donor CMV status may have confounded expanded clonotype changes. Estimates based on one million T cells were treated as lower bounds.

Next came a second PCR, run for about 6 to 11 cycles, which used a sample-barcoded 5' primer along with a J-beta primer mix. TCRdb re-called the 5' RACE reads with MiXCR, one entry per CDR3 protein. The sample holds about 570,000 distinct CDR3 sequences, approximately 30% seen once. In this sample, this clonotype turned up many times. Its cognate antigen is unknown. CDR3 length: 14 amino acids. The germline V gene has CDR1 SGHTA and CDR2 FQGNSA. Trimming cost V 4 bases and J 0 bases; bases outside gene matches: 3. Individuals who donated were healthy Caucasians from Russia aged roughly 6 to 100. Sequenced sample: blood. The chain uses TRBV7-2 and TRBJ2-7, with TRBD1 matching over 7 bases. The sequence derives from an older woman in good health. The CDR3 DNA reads TGTGCCAGCAGCTCACAGGGGAGCTCCTACGAGCAGTACTTC. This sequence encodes CASSSQGSSYEQYF.